The clone carrying this T cell receptor beta chain was seen more than once but under ten times. Its antigen is unidentified. Preparation of the TCRbeta library involved a method that used unique molecular identifiers. Each CDR3 protein gets one entry after TCRdb re-called the PCR reads with MiXCR. The sample contains hundreds of thousands of distinct CDR3 sequences, 13% of which appear only once. The data were taken from a study of T-cell reconstitution after alpha-beta-depleted transplantation in children. Study results and limitations: T-cell numbers and diversity, one year after transplant, stemmed largely from T cells that were newly produced. Several patients had high TCRbeta diversity at day 60; it came from surviving recipient T cells and thymic progenitors. Reports say that about two months after transplant, the alpha-beta T cells came out of several hundred graft clones that had expanded.

V was pared by 4 bases and J by 6 bases, with 16 bases between. Germline loops: CDR1 SEHNR, CDR2 FQNEAQ (reference sequence). This CDR3 has 14 residues. The TCR was taken from a girl aged 2 to 10 with congenital amegakaryocytic thrombocytopenia, due to receive a stem cell transplant. Sequenced here: PBMCs, sampled before TCRalphabeta/CD19-depleted stem cell transplant. The rearrangement links TRBV7-9 to TRBJ2-7; D may be TRBD1 or TRBD2 (5 bases each). The chain's CDR3 is CASSSERGAIEQYF. In DNA, the CDR3 is TGTGCCAGCAGCTCCGAGAGGGGAGCAATCGAGCAGTACTTC.